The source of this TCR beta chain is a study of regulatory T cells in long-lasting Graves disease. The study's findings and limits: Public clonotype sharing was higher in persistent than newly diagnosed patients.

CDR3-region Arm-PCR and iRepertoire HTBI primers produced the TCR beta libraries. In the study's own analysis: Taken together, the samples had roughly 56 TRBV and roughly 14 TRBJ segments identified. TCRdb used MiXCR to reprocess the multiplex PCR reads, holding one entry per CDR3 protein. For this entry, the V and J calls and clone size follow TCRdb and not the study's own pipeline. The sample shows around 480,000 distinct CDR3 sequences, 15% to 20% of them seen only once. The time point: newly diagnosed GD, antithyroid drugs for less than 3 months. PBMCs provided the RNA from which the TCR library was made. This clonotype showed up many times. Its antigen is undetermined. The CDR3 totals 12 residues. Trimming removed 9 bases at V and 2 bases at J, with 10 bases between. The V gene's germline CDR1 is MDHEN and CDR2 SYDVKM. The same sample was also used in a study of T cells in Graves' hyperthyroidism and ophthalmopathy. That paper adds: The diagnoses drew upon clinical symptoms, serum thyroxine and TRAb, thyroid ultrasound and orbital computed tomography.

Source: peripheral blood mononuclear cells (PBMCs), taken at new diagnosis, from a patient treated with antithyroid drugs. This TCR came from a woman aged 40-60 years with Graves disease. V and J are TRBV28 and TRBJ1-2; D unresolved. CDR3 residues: CASKVRNYGYTF. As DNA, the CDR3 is TGTGCCAGTAAGGTCAGGAACTATGGCTACACCTTC.